The 18 T cell receptor beta chains given below trace back to one sample, sequenced in a study of blood T cells in healthy people across ages. A sample-barcoded 5' primer and a J-beta primer mix were used in a second PCR of roughly 7 to 11 cycles. From the 5' RACE reads, TCRdb called clonotypes with MiXCR, one entry per CDR3 protein. The profile shows around 900,000 distinct CDR3 sequences, roughly 26% of them singletons. What was sequenced was blood. The receptors were sampled from a woman aged 80 or over in good health.

This clonotype was counted ten times or more. The chain is built from TRBV27 and TRBJ2-5; D perhaps matches TRBD1 (7 bases). Per germline, CDR1 MNHEY and CDR2 SMNVEV (reference sequence). The CDR3 is made up of 15 amino acids. V was pared by 10 bases and J by 1 base, with 19 bases between. The CDR3 loop reads CATKQGRSVQETQYF. The CDR3 region has the DNA TGTGCCACCAAACAGGGGAGGAGCGTCCAAGAGACCCAGTACTTC.

The V and J genes are TRBV6-1 and TRBJ1-5; D is unclear. Germline V gene lookup returns CDR1 MNHNS and CDR2 SASEGT. The V gene lost 4 bases and the J gene lost 3 bases, with 16 bases spanning the gap. CDR3 length: 16 amino acids. This CDR3 reads CASSALLVVDNQPQHF. DNA of the CDR3: TGTGCCAGCAGTGCCCTCCTGGTGGTCGACAATCAGCCCCAGCATTTT.

The V gene is TRBV19, the J gene TRBJ2-5, with D perhaps TRBD1 (7 bases). The closer fit of TRBJ2-7 to the DNA end suggests the J call may be wrong. The CDR3 consists of 13 residues. Germline V gene sequence: CDR1 LNHDA, CDR2 SQIVND (reference sequence). CDR3 loop: CASQDREASEQYF. In DNA form, the CDR3 reads TGTGCCAGTCAAGACAGGGAGGCGTCCGAGCAGTACTTC.

In regard to this clonotype: A much larger clone differs from this one at a single base, so this may be a read error. This chain links TRBV7-6 with TRBJ2-5; TRBD1 is a possible D gene (6 bases). Looked up from germline, CDR1 is SGHVS and CDR2 is FNYEAQ. This CDR3 spans 13 amino acids. V was trimmed by 7 bases and J by 11 bases, leaving 20 bases between them. As DNA, the CDR3 is TGTGCCAGCACCTCGAACACAGGGTTTGAGCAGTACTTC. Translating gives CASTSNTGFEQYF.

This chain joins TRBV27 and TRBJ1-6; 8 bases agree with TRBD1. CDR1 and CDR2 from the germline V gene are MNHEY and SMNVEV (reference sequence). V trimming: 10 bases; J trimming: 7 bases; junction bases outside the gene matches: 12. This CDR3 comprises 15 residues. The CDR3 loop reads CATGVAGGINSPLHF. DNA of the CDR3: TGTGCCACCGGGGTGGCAGGGGGCATCAATTCACCCCTCCACTTT.

The chain couples TRBV7-2 to TRBJ1-2; D gene uncertain. V gave up 6 bases and J gave up 8 bases, with 13 bases separating them. Germline values: CDR1 SGHTA, CDR2 FQGNSA. CDR3 length: 12 amino acids. The CDR3 bases are TGTGCCAGCAGGGCCAAGCCCGTAGGCTACACCTTC. Translation: CASRAKPVGYTF.

This clonotype was seen a handful of times. The chain combines TRBV14 with TRBJ1-5; no firm D call. CDR1 is SGHDN and CDR2 is FVKESK in the germline V gene. V was shortened by 3 bases and J by 6 bases, with 6 bases between the two germline ends. There are 12 residues in the CDR3. The DNA of the CDR3 is TGTGCCAGCAGCCACAGCCCTCAGCCCCAGCATTTT. Translating gives CASSHSPQPQHF.

The chain couples TRBV29-1 to TRBJ2-7; no definite D call. The length of the CDR3 is 13 residues. Trimming cost V 0 bases and J 3 bases, with 9 bases left between them. Germline assignment: CDR1 SQVTM and CDR2 ANQGSEA. The CDR3 spells CSVEDPRNYEQYF. CDR3 nucleotides: TGCAGCGTTGAAGATCCCCGAAACTACGAGCAGTACTTC.

In this sample, this clonotype turned up once. A much more abundant neighbour one base away suggests this may be a read error. This CDR3 reads CASRMGGGRSPDAQYF. The CDR3 DNA reads as TGTGCCAGCAGGATGGGGGGGGGACGATCCCCAGATGCGCAGTATTTT. V is TRBV11-2 and J is TRBJ2-3, with 7 bases fitting TRBD2. The CDR3 totals 16 residues. Per the germline V gene, CDR1 is SGHAT and CDR2 is FQNNGV. Full variable domain (outside the CDR3, taken from reference TRBV11-2 and TRBJ2-3): EAGVAQSPRYKIIEKRQSVAFWCNPISGHATLYWYQQILGQGPKLLIQFQNNGVVDDSQLPKDRFSAERLKGVDSTLKIQPAKLEDSAVYLCASRMGGGRSPDAQYFGPGTRLTVL.

Only one count was recorded for this clonotype. Since a much larger clone is just one base distant, this may be a read error. Without the conserved terminal phenylalanine or tryptophan, this CDR3 likely stems from a read error. This chain uses TRBV7-2 with TRBJ1-2, with 9 positions matching TRBD1. The CDR3 consists of 14 residues. V shed 5 bases, J shed 6 bases, and the junction held 7 bases outside the gene matches. CDR1 and CDR2 (germline): SGHTA, FQGNSA. The DNA of the CDR3 is TGTGCCAGCAGCCCCGGGACAGGGTCGGATGGCTACACCTAC. It yields the protein CASSPGTGSDGYTY.

In this sample, this clonotype turned up many times. V usage is TRBV9 and J usage is TRBJ2-3; D remains ambiguous. This CDR3 region has 15 residues. The germline V and J ends were trimmed by 0 bases and 0 bases, with 8 bases remaining between them. Germline assignment: CDR1 SGDLS and CDR2 YYNGEE. CDR3 amino acids: CASSVGPGSTDTQYF. The CDR3 DNA follows: TGTGCCAGCAGCGTAGGTCCTGGAAGCACAGATACGCAGTATTTT. The variable domain in full, with the rest retrieved from reference TRBV9 and TRBJ2-3, is DSGVTQTPKHLITATGQRVTLRCSPRSGDLSVYWYQQSLDQGLQFLIQYYNGEERAKGNILERFSAQQFPDLHSELNLSSLELGDSALYFCASSVGPGSTDTQYFGPGTRLTVL.

To note about this clonotype: A read error is possible here, since a much larger clone lies one base away. This chain connects TRBV12-3 or TRBV12-4 to TRBJ2-5; D unclear. The CDR3 is made up of 14 amino acids. CDR3 sequence: CASSPRASIETQCF. The CDR3 bases are TGTGCCAGCAGTCCAAGGGCAAGCATCGAGACCCAGTGCTTC.

This clonotype was recorded once. This may be a read error, as it is one base from a much larger clone. The rearrangement joins TRBV7-2 to TRBJ2-1, with 7 nucleotides matching TRBD1. Matching the DNA end better, TRBJ2-7 makes the J call doubtful. CDR3 length equals 14 residues. CDR1 and CDR2 (germline): SGHTA, FQGNSA. For the CDR3, the DNA is TGTGCCAGCAACCAAGGGACAGTCTACAATGAGCAGTACTTC. Translating it yields CASNQGTVYNEQYF.

This clonotype occurred many times. This CDR3 is CASSLDSSSYEQYF. In DNA form, the CDR3 reads TGTGCCAGCAGCTTGGACAGTAGCTCCTACGAGCAGTACTTC. The chain couples TRBV5-4 to TRBJ2-7; the D is unclear. The V end lost 0 bases, the J end lost 0 bases, and 7 bases lay between the germline ends. The CDR3 spans 14 residues. Per the germline V gene, CDR1 is SGHNT and CDR2 is YYREEE (reference sequence).

Concerning this clonotype itself: A read error is possible here, since a much larger clone lies one base away. The chain is built from TRBV7-2 and TRBJ2-3; 7 positions match TRBD1. The CDR3 is made up of 16 amino acids. CDR1 is SGHTA, CDR2 FQGNSA, per germline. V shed 4 bases and J 0 bases; nucleotides not matched to a gene: 7. The CDR3 is CASSYETGPSTDTQYF. DNA of the CDR3: TGTGCCAGCAGCTATGAGACAGGGCCAAGCACAGATACGCAGTATTTT.

This clonotype was detected ten times or more. The chain employs TRBV7-9 and TRBJ2-1; 11 bases align to TRBD2. The CDR3 is made up of 14 amino acids. Germline loops: CDR1 SEHNR, CDR2 FQNEAQ (reference sequence). With 7 bases clipped from V and 8 bases from J, the junction kept 7 bases outside the gene matches. CDR3 sequence reads: CASTNSGGAYEQFF. The CDR3 bases are TGTGCCAGCACCAATAGCGGGGGGGCCTATGAGCAGTTCTTC.

The chain carries TRBV24-1 and TRBJ1-2; TRBD1 matches 8 bases. The CDR3 extends over 16 amino acids. In germline, CDR1 is KGHDR, CDR2 SFDVKD. Unmatched junction bases numbered 8, after V lost 1 base and J lost 5 bases. The CDR3 spells CATSDLRAQGGYGYTF. The DNA of the CDR3 is TGTGCCACCAGTGATTTAAGGGCACAGGGGGGATATGGCTACACCTTC.

The V and J genes are TRBV6-5 and TRBJ2-5; 9 bases line up with TRBD2. Per the germline V gene, CDR1 is MNHEY and CDR2 is SVGAGI. The J segment lost 4 bases and the V segment lost 5 bases, leaving 8 bases of the junction unmatched. The CDR3 is 15 residues long. The CDR3 DNA sequence: TGTGCCAGCAGTAACGGAGCGGGGGGTCGAGAGACCCAGTACTTC. Its translation is CASSNGAGGRETQYF.